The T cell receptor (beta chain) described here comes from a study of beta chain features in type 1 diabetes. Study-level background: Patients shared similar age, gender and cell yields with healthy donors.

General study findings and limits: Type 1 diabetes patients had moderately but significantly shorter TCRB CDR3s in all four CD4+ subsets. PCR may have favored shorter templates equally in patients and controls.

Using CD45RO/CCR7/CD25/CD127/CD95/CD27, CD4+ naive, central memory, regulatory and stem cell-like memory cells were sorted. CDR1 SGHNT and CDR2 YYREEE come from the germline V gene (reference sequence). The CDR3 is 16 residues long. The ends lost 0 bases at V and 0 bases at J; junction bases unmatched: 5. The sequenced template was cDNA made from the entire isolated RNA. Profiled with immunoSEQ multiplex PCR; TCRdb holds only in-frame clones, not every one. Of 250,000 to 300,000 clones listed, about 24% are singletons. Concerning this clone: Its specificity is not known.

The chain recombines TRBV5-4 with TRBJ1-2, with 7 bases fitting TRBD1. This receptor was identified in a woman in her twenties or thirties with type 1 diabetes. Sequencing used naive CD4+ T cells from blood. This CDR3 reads CASSLATGRANYGYTF. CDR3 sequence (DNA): TGTGCCAGCAGCTTGGCGACAGGGAGAGCTAACTATGGCTACACCTTC.